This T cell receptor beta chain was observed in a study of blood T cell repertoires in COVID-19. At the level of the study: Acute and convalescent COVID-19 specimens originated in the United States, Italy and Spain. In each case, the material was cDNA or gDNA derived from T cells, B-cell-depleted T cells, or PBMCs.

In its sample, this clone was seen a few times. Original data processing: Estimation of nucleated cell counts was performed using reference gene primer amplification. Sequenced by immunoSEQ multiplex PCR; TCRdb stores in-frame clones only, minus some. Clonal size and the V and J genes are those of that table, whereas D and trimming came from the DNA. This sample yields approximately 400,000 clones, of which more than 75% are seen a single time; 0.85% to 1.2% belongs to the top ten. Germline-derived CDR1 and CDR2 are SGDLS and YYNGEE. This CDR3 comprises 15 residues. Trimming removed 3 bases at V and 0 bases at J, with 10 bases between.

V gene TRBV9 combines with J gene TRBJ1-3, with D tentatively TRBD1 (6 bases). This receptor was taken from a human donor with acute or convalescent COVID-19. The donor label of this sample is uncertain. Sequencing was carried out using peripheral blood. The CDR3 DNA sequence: TGTGCCAGCAGCGGAGGACAGTACTCTGGAAACACCATATATTTT. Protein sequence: CASSGGQYSGNTIYF.